This is a list of T cell receptor beta chains from one sample in a study of T cells in Graves' hyperthyroidism and ophthalmopathy. TCRdb ran MiXCR on the multiplex PCR reads and lists one entry per CDR3 protein. The sample includes a few hundred thousand distinct CDR3 sequences, about an eighth seen only once; the top ten take 5.3%. The sequenced material came from blood. All receptors come from a woman aged 18-35 years with Graves' hyperthyroidism. CDR3s include the opening cysteine and the closing phenylalanine or tryptophan. Each record gives: clone size, D gene, V gene, J gene, CDR3 length, CDR3 protein, CDR3 DNA. D genes are given only for firm matches. Size is omitted from some rows. Given values are once, few, many or a class for expanded clones.

>few|TRBD2|TRBV4-2|TRBJ2-1|19
CASSQTGAGGPSTMNEQFF
TGTGCCAGCAGCCAAACCGGAGCGGGAGGGCCTTCCACAATGAATGAGCAGTTCTTC
>-|TRBD1|TRBV4-3|TRBJ1-3|16
CASSQAGTGARSTIYF
TGCGCCAGCAGCCAAGCCGGGACAGGGGCAAGAAGCACCATATATTTT
>-|TRBD1|TRBV12-3/TRBV12-4|TRBJ2-3|17
CASSPFGTESSPDTQYF
TGTGCCAGCAGCCCATTCGGGACAGAGTCTTCCCCAGATACGCAGTATTTT
>many|TRBD2|TRBV10-3|TRBJ2-1|15
CAILESVAGRNEQFF
TGTGCCATCCTCGAGTCGGTAGCGGGCCGTAATGAGCAGTTCTTC
>many|-|TRBV6-1|TRBJ1-2|13
CASWIFGRYGYTF
TGTGCCAGCTGGATATTCGGGAGATATGGCTACACCTTC
>many|TRBD1|TRBV7-2|TRBJ1-1|12
CASSRTGVEAFF
TGTGCCAGCAGCAGGACAGGGGTTGAAGCTTTCTTT
>many|-|TRBV5-8|TRBJ2-2|14
CASRWKGRTGELFF
TGTGCCAGCAGATGGAAAGGGCGAACCGGGGAGCTGTTTTTT
>-|TRBD2|TRBV25-1|TRBJ2-5|15
CASSESSGTEETQYF
TGTGCCAGCAGTGAATCTAGCGGGACTGAGGAGACCCAGTACTTC
>few|-|TRBV27|TRBJ2-3|18
CASSFVPGFGNGTDTQYF
TGTGCCAGCAGTTTTGTTCCGGGATTCGGGAATGGGACAGATACGCAGTATTTT
>many|-|TRBV10-3|TRBJ1-1|15
CAIRTDYSGGTEAFF
TGTGCCATCAGGACCGATTATTCGGGCGGTACTGAAGCTTTCTTT
>many|-|TRBV28|TRBJ1-6|14
CASSLRGYNSPLHF
TGTGCCAGCAGTCTACGGGGCTATAATTCACCCCTCCACTTT
>-|TRBD2|TRBV6-4|TRBJ2-6|16
CASSEGTSSGANVLTF
TGTGCCAGCAGTGAGGGGACTAGCTCTGGGGCCAACGTCCTGACTTTC
>many|-|TRBV28|TRBJ2-1|13
CASSEPSHNEQFF
TGTGCCAGCAGCGAACCTAGCCACAATGAGCAGTTCTTC
>many|TRBD2|TRBV28|TRBJ2-7|17
CASSLMPLGDYRDEQYF
TGTGCCAGCAGCCTGATGCCCTTAGGGGACTATAGGGACGAGCAGTACTTC
>many|TRBD2|TRBV28|TRBJ2-7|14
CASRPGGSGSNKYF
TGTGCCAGCAGGCCGGGCGGGAGCGGGTCTAATAAGTACTTC
>many|-|TRBV29-1|TRBJ1-2|13
CSVGDGNLYGYTF
TGCAGCGTTGGGGACGGAAATCTCTATGGCTACACCTTC
>many|TRBD2|TRBV2|TRBJ2-2|16
CASSVDSGRSTGELFF
TGTGCCAGCAGTGTAGATAGCGGGAGGAGCACCGGGGAGCTGTTTTTT
>many|TRBD1|TRBV7-3|TRBJ1-1|12
CASSHRQGEAFF
TGTGCCAGCAGCCACAGACAGGGTGAAGCTTTCTTT
>many|-|TRBV6-1|TRBJ1-2|14
CASSDDSLFYGYTF
TGTGCCAGCAGTGACGACAGTTTATTCTATGGCTACACCTTC
>many|-|TRBV28|TRBJ2-1|12
CASSLISSEQFF
TGTGCCAGCAGCCTTATTTCGAGTGAGCAGTTCTTC
>many|-|TRBV6-1|TRBJ1-5|13
CASSWTFNQPQHF
TGTGCCAGCAGTTGGACGTTCAATCAGCCCCAGCATTTT
>-|-|TRBV15|TRBJ2-2|15
CATSRGTAGTGELFF
TGTGCCACCAGCAGAGGGACAGCGGGGACCGGGGAGCTGTTTTTT
>-|-|TRBV28|TRBJ1-6|17
CASSSPGRFSYNSPLHF
TGTGCCAGCAGTTCCCCCGGACGGTTCTCCTATAATTCACCCCTCCACTTT
>-|-|TRBV6-1|TRBJ2-7|15
CASSTPTDGKYEQYF
TGTGCCAGCAGTACACCCACGGACGGAAAGTACGAGCAGTACTTC
>-|-|TRBV24-1|TRBJ2-3|16
CATSDLDRTSTDTQYF
TGTGCCACCAGTGATTTGGATCGGACCTCGACAGATACGCAGTATTTT
>many|-|TRBV3-1|TRBJ1-3|14
CASSQAASGNTIYF
TGTGCCAGCAGCCAAGCCGCCTCTGGAAACACCATATATTTT
>-|-|TRBV29-1|TRBJ2-2|13
CSVLQGNTGELFF
TGCAGCGTTTTACAGGGGAACACCGGGGAGCTGTTTTTT
>few|-|TRBV20-1|TRBJ1-3|13
CSATNTAGGTIYF
TGCAGTGCCACGAACACCGCCGGGGGTACCATATATTTT
>many|-|TRBV7-2|TRBJ2-3|15
CASSSTALATDTQYF
TGTGCCAGCAGCTCAACTGCCTTAGCGACAGATACGCAGTATTTT
>-|-|TRBV29-1|TRBJ1-2|15
CSVQSGKYESYGYTF
TGCAGCGTTCAGTCAGGAAAATATGAGTCCTATGGCTACACCTTC
>many|TRBD1|TRBV20-1|TRBJ2-3|12
CSARSSGGAQYF
TGCAGTGCTAGATCCTCAGGGGGCGCGCAGTATTTT
>many|TRBD2|TRBV6-2/TRBV6-3|TRBJ2-1|15
CASRQRTSGYNEQFF
TGTGCCAGCAGACAGAGGACTAGCGGTTACAATGAGCAGTTCTTC
>many|TRBD1|TRBV5-1|TRBJ2-3|17
CASSLVAGTGNTDTQYF
TGCGCCAGCAGCTTGGTGGCAGGGACAGGGAACACAGATACGCAGTATTTT
>many|-|TRBV3-1|TRBJ1-2|17
CASSQDLVGREGYGYTF
TGTGCCAGCAGCCAAGATCTAGTCGGCAGGGAAGGCTATGGCTACACCTTC
>few|-|TRBV2|TRBJ2-1|11
CASSVSSMRIF
TGTGCCAGCAGTGTTTCGTCTATGAGGATCTTC
>many|TRBD1|TRBV28|TRBJ1-5|17
CASSSVAGTGWYQPQHF
TGTGCCAGCAGCTCAGTCGCCGGGACAGGATGGTACCAGCCCCAGCATTTT
>-|TRBD1|TRBV19|TRBJ2-3|15
CASSIGQGSTDTQYF
TGTGCCAGTAGTATCGGACAGGGCAGCACAGATACGCAGTATTTT
>many|-|TRBV27|TRBJ1-2|14
CASRRGTAAYGYTF
TGTGCCAGCAGAAGGGGAACGGCCGCCTATGGCTACACCTTC
>many|-|TRBV28|TRBJ2-1|15
CASSLPGPKNNEQFF
TGTGCCAGCAGTCTCCCGGGACCGAAAAACAATGAGCAGTTCTTC
>many|TRBD2|TRBV11-2|TRBJ2-5|18
CASSLASSSGSFGETQYF
TGTGCCAGCAGCTTAGCAAGCTCTAGCGGGTCTTTCGGGGAGACCCAGTACTTC
>many|TRBD2|TRBV11-2|TRBJ2-1|19
CASSFRLAGGPLSGNEQFF
TGTGCCAGCAGCTTTCGACTAGCGGGAGGGCCTTTAAGCGGCAATGAGCAGTTCTTC
>-|TRBD2|TRBV7-9|TRBJ2-1|16
CASNPLGTSSYNEQFF
TGTGCCAGCAACCCTCTGGGGACTAGCTCCTACAATGAGCAGTTCTTC
>many|TRBD1|TRBV12-3/TRBV12-4|TRBJ2-7|16
CASSLGPGQGEYEQYF
TGTGCCAGCAGTTTAGGTCCGGGACAGGGGGAGTACGAGCAGTACTTC
>once|-|TRBV4-3|TRBJ1-6|15
CASSRGETGNSPLHF
TGCGCCAGCAGCCGAGGAGAGACAGGAAATTCACCCCTCCACTTT
>-|-|TRBV5-1|TRBJ2-1|17
CASSLIPGGSVYNEQFF
TGCGCCAGCAGCTTGATTCCGGGTGGGTCTGTTTACAATGAGCAGTTCTTC
>few|-|TRBV15|TRBJ2-7|13
CATSRDLIDEQYF
TGTGCCACCAGCAGAGATTTGATTGACGAGCAGTACTTC
>few|-|TRBV5-6|TRBJ1-6|17
CASSSGHRSSYNSPLHF
TGTGCCAGCAGCTCGGGACACCGGAGCTCCTATAATTCACCCCTCCACTTT
>many|-|TRBV27|TRBJ2-3|16
CASSLVPGASTDTQYF
TGTGCCAGCAGTTTAGTCCCCGGAGCTAGCACAGATACGCAGTATTTT
>few|TRBD1|TRBV4-1|TRBJ1-2|15
CASSQGTGTWNGYTF
TGCGCCAGCAGCCAGGGGACAGGAACGTGGAATGGCTACACCTTC
>many|TRBD1|TRBV12-3/TRBV12-4|TRBJ1-5|15
CASRETGAGNQPQHF
TGTGCCAGCAGAGAGACAGGGGCGGGCAATCAGCCCCAGCATTTT
>many|-|TRBV30|TRBJ1-5|13
CAWSREGNQPQHF
TGTGCCTGGAGCCGTGAAGGAAATCAGCCCCAGCATTTT
>few|-|TRBV6-5|TRBJ1-2|16
CASSYSLRGGMYGYTF
TGTGCCAGCAGTTACTCCCTCCGAGGGGGGATGTATGGCTACACCTTC
>-|-|TRBV20-1|TRBJ2-1|13
CSARDPLRDEQFF
TGCAGTGCTAGAGATCCTCTTAGGGATGAGCAGTTCTTC
>many|TRBD1|TRBV2|TRBJ1-2|17
CASSETRTGQLYRGYTF
TGTGCCAGCAGTGAAACGAGGACAGGGCAATTGTATCGTGGCTACACCTTC
>-|TRBD2|TRBV30|TRBJ2-1|17
CAWSASGRAGSYNEQFF
TGTGCCTGGAGTGCTAGCGGGAGGGCCGGATCCTACAATGAGCAGTTCTTC